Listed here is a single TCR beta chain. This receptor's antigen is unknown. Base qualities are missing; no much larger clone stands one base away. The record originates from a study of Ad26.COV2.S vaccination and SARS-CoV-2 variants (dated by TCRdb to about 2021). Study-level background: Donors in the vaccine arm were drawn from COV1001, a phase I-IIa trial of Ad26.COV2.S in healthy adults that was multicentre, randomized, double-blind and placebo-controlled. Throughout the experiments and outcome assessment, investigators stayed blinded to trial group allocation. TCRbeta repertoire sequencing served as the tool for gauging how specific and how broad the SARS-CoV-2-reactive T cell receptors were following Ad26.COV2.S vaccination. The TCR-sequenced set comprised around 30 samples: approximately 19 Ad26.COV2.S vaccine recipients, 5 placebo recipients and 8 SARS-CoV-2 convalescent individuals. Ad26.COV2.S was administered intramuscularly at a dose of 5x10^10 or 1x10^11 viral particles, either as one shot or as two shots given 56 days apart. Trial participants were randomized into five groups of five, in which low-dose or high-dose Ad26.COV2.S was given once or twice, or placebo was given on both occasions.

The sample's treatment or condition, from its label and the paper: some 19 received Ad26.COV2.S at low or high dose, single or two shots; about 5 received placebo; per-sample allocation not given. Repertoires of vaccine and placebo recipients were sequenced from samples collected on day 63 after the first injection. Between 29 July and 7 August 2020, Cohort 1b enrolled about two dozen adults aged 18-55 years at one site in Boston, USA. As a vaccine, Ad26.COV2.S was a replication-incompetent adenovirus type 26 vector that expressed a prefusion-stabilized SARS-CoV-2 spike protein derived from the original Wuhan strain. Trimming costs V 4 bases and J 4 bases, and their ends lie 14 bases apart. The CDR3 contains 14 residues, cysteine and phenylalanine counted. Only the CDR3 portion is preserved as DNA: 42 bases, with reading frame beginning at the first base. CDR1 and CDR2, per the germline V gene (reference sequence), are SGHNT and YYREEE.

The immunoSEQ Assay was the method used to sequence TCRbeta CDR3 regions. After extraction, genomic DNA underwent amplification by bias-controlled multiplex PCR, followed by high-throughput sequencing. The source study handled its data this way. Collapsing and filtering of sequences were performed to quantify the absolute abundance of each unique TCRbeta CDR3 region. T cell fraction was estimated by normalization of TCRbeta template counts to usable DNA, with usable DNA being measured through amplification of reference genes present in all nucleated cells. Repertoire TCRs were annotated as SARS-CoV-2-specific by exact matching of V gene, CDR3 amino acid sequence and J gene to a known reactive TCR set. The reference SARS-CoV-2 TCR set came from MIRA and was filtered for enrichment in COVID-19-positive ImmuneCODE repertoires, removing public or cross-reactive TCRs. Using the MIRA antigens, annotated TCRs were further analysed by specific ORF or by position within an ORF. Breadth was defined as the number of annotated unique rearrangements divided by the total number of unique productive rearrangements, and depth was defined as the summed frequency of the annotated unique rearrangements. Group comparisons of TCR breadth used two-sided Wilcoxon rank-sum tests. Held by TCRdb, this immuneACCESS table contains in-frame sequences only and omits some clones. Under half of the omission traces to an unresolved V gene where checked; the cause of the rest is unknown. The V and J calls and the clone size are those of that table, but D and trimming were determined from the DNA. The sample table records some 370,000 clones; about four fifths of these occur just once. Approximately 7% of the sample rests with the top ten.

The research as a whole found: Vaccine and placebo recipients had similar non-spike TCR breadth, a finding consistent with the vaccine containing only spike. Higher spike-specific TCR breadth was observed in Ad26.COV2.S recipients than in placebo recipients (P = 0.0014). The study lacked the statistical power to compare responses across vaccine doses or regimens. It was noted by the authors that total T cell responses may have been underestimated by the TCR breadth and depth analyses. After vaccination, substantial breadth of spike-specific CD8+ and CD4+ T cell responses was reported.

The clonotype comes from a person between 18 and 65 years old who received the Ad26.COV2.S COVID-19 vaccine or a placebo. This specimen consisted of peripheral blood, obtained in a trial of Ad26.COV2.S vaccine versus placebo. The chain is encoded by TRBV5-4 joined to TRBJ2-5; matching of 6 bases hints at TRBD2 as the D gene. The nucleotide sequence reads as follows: TGTGCCAGCAGCCCCCCAGAGGGAGGAGAGACCCAGTACTTC. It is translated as CASSPPEGGETQYF.